This TCR beta chain comes out of a study of blood T cell repertoires in COVID-19. The overall study: Sites in the United States, Italy and Spain provided acute and convalescent COVID-19 samples. Nucleic acid was either cDNA or gDNA, and it came from T cells, B-cell-depleted T cells, or PBMCs.

CDR3 size: 11 residues. Germline CDR1 is MNHEY and CDR2 is SVGAGI. V shed 7 bases and J shed 5 bases, with 8 bases lying between them. Original data processing: Estimated nucleated cell counts came from reference gene primer amplification. The protocol was immunoSEQ multiplex PCR, while the TCRdb copy is restricted to in-frame clones and leaves out a portion. Clone size and V and J calls were adopted from that table, with D and trimming inferred from the DNA. The sample comprises approximately 67,000 clones, roughly 89% of which are singletons, and around 20% rests with the top ten. This clone was picked up a small number of times.

The source is a woman aged 80 or over with acute or convalescent COVID-19. Sample: peripheral blood. This chain links TRBV6-5 with TRBJ2-5; D possibly corresponds to TRBD1 (5 bases). CDR3 residues: CASKGWETQYF. In nucleotides, the CDR3 is TGTGCCAGCAAGGGGTGGGAGACCCAGTACTTC.